The 19 T cell receptor beta chains listed next were all sequenced from one sample in a study of T cell responses to AZD1222 COVID-19 vaccine (dated by TCRdb to 2020 to 2022). Preparation of the library involved the immunoSEQ multiplex PCR assay. What TCRdb holds here is the immuneACCESS table cut down to in-frame rearrangements. Part of the clones is not present; checked against another copy, under half of the missing clones reflect an unresolved V gene, and the others are unexplained. The sample includes over 150,000 clones, with about nine tenths observed a single time. The biggest ten clones account for about 2.6% of the sample. The sample's time point label, in plain terms: baseline before first vaccination. The sequences come from peripheral blood, collected on day 0 of AZD1222 vaccination. The origin of the receptors is an adult in good health.

V usage is TRBV5-5 and J usage is TRBJ2-6; D tentatively fits TRBD1 or TRBD2 (5 bases each). This CDR3 region has 17 residues. CDR1 and CDR2 from the germline V gene are SGHKS and YYEKEE (reference sequence). V gave up 0 bases and J gave up 0 bases, with 10 bases separating them. Written as DNA, the CDR3 is TGTGCCAGCAGCTTGGCCGTGGGGGACTCTGGGGCCAACGTCCTGACTTTC. Translating gives CASSLAVGDSGANVLTF.

The rearrangement uses TRBV19 and TRBJ2-3, with D possibly TRBD1 on 5 matching bases. CDR1 and CDR2 from the germline V gene are LNHDA and SQIVND (reference sequence). The CDR3 consists of 14 residues. Trimming stripped 4 bases from V and 4 bases from J, with 12 bases between. The CDR3 reads CASSKGYQADTQYF. The CDR3 nucleotides read TGTGCCAGTAGTAAGGGGTACCAGGCAGATACGCAGTATTTT.

This chain links TRBV7-8 with TRBJ2-5, with D possibly being TRBD2 (5 bases). V lost 6 bases and J lost 2, with 10 bases in between. The CDR3 is 13 residues long. The germline CDR1 and CDR2 sequences are SGHVS and FQNEAQ. CDR3 nucleotides: TGTGCCAGCAGACCCCCGGGGCAAGAGACCCAGTACTTC. Its translation is CASRPPGQETQYF.

The V call is TRBV6-2 or TRBV6-3, the J call TRBJ2-2, with 14 bases matching TRBD2. CDR3 length: 20 residues. V gave up 6 bases and J gave up 0 bases; unmatched junction bases: 12. CDR1 is MNHEY and CDR2 is SVGEGT in the germline V gene. Written as DNA, the CDR3 is TGTGCCAGCAGCTTTCTGACTAGCGGGGGGGCCTCGGCGAACACCGGGGAGCTGTTTTTT. Residues: CASSFLTSGGASANTGELFF.

This sequence joins TRBV2 and TRBJ2-5, with TRBD1 matching over 9 bases. From germline, CDR1 is SNHLY and CDR2 FYNNEI. This CDR3 has 15 residues. V lost 5 bases to trimming and J lost 2 bases; unmatched junction nucleotides: 6. The CDR3 loop is CASSSDGTGQETQYF. The CDR3 DNA sequence: TGTGCCAGCAGTTCCGACGGGACAGGGCAAGAGACCCAGTACTTC.

The genes are TRBV4-3 and TRBJ1-2, with 9 bases fitting TRBD1. The germline gives CDR1 LGHNA, CDR2 YSLEER. After removal of 4 bases from V and 7 bases from J, the junction contained 16 bases not matched to a gene. The CDR3 loop spans 17 amino acids. The CDR3 loop is CASSPNPRDRDWGGYTF. Written as DNA, the CDR3 is TGCGCCAGCAGCCCCAACCCCAGGGACAGGGATTGGGGTGGCTACACCTTC.

The chain's CDR3 is CASSSGQGRTGYTF. The CDR3 coding sequence is TGTGCCAGCAGCTCCGGACAGGGACGAACTGGCTACACCTTC. V gene TRBV5-5 combines with J gene TRBJ1-2; TRBD1 matches at 8 bases. This CDR3 region has 14 residues. Germline values: CDR1 SGHKS, CDR2 YYEKEE (reference sequence). V was clipped by 3 bases and J by 7 bases; unmatched bases: 8.

This clone was found a few times. The rearrangement joins TRBV9 to TRBJ1-6; a possible D gene is TRBD1 (5 bases). V gave up 4 bases and J gave up 4 bases, with 18 bases separating them. CDR1 is SGDLS and CDR2 is YYNGEE in the germline V gene. This CDR3 comprises 17 residues. CDR3 sequence reads: CASSPIGAELYNSPLHF. The CDR3 DNA follows: TGTGCCAGCAGCCCGATTGGGGCCGAGTTATATAATTCACCCCTCCACTTT.

The chain couples TRBV5-6 to TRBJ2-5; a possible D gene is TRBD2 (6 bases). The germline V gene encodes CDR1 SGHDT and CDR2 YYEEEE. This CDR3 region has 15 residues. Trimming shortened V by 4 bases and J by 0 bases, and 13 bases separated the two germline ends. CDR3 sequence: CASSVLSSDQETQYF. DNA of the CDR3: TGTGCCAGCAGCGTTCTTTCTAGCGACCAAGAGACCCAGTACTTC.

This clone was counted a single time. This chain joins TRBV7-8 and TRBJ1-1; perhaps TRBD1 as D (6 bases). CDR3 length equals 15 residues. Germline CDR1 reads SGHVS; CDR2 reads FQNEAQ. V dropped 1 base and J dropped 0 bases, with 9 bases sitting between them. CDR3 bases: TGTGCCAGCAGCTTAGAAGGGGGTTTGAACACTGAAGCTTTCTTT. This gives the protein CASSLEGGLNTEAFF.

This chain connects TRBV5-4 to TRBJ1-3; D may be TRBD1 (5 bases). The V end lost 4 bases, the J end lost 4 bases, and 27 bases lay between the germline ends. The CDR3 length is 19 residues. The germline V gene has CDR1 SGHNT and CDR2 YYREEE (reference sequence). CDR3 in amino acids: CASSPALGRGGLGGNTIYF. The DNA for the CDR3 is TGTGCCAGCAGCCCTGCGTTGGGACGGGGGGGACTGGGAGGAAACACCATATATTTT.

This rearrangement joins TRBV29-1 to TRBJ2-5, with D unresolved. Germline V gene sequence: CDR1 SQVTM, CDR2 ANQGSEA. V shed 5 bases and J shed 3 bases, with 4 bases lying between them. This CDR3 is 10 amino acids long. The CDR3 here is CSVREETQYF. For the CDR3, the DNA is TGCAGCGTTCGGGAAGAGACCCAGTACTTC.

The chain links TRBV4-3 to TRBJ1-6, with TRBD1 identical over 7 bases. V lost 0 bases and J lost 4; bases outside the gene matches: 3. This CDR3 is 16 amino acids long. Germline V gene data show CDR1 as LGHNA and CDR2 as YSLEER. The CDR3 reads CASSQEPGQYNSPLHF. Written as DNA, the CDR3 is TGCGCCAGCAGCCAAGAACCGGGACAGTATAATTCACCCCTCCACTTT.

The V gene is TRBV7-7, the J gene TRBJ2-1, with 9 positions matching TRBD2. The ends lost 4 bases at V and 6 bases at J; junction bases unmatched: 4. The CDR3 runs 14 residues. Germline lookup yields CDR1 SSHAT and CDR2 FNYEAQ (reference sequence). This chain's CDR3 is CASSSGTSPNEQFF. DNA for the CDR3: TGTGCCAGCAGCTCCGGGACTAGCCCCAATGAGCAGTTCTTC.

The chain carries TRBV3-1 (or the pseudogene TRBV3-2) and TRBJ1-3; D not certain. Looked up from germline, CDR1 is LGHDT and CDR2 is YNNKEL (reference sequence). This CDR3 is built from 15 residues. Trimming took 3 bases from V and 2 from J, leaving 11 bases between them. The CDR3 loop reads CASSQTQRTGNTIYF. The CDR3 nucleotides are TGTGCCAGCAGCCAGACGCAGCGGACTGGAAACACCATATATTTT.

The V call is TRBV28, the J call TRBJ1-3; the D is unclear. This CDR3 is built from 15 residues. V was shortened by 6 bases and J by 0 bases, with 12 bases between the two germline ends. CDR1 is MDHEN, CDR2 SYDVKM, per germline. The CDR3 region is CASRPRAISGNTIYF. The CDR3 region has the DNA TGTGCCAGCAGACCCCGGGCCATCTCTGGAAACACCATATATTTT.

This rearrangement joins TRBV5-1 to TRBJ2-5, with a weak D call TRBD2 (6 bases). The V end lost 3 bases, the J end lost 2 bases, and 17 bases lay between the germline ends. The CDR3 runs 16 residues. Germline values: CDR1 SGHRS, CDR2 YFSETQ. The CDR3 spells CASSSGLRAYQETQYF. The CDR3 coding sequence is TGCGCCAGCAGCTCGGGACTGAGAGCATATCAAGAGACCCAGTACTTC.

This chain joins TRBV9 and TRBJ2-7; 9 bases map to TRBD1. Germline V CDR1 and CDR2: SGDLS, YYNGEE. This CDR3 has 17 residues. The J segment lost 2 bases and the V segment lost 3 bases, leaving 12 bases of the junction unmatched. CDR3 sequence reads: CASSAGISGTGTYEQYF. The CDR3 DNA reads as TGTGCCAGCAGCGCAGGGATCTCCGGGACAGGGACCTACGAGCAGTACTTC.

The chain links TRBV6-5 to TRBJ2-7; D possibly corresponds to TRBD1 (6 bases). V lost 5 bases, J lost 3 bases, and 11 bases lay in between. There are 13 residues in the CDR3. CDR1 and CDR2 from the germline V gene are MNHEY and SVGAGI. The CDR3 DNA follows: TGTGCCAGCAGTCACGACAGGTTCTACGAGCAGTACTTC. It codes for CASSHDRFYEQYF.